This T cell receptor (beta chain) was found in a study of beta chain features in type 1 diabetes. At the level of the study: Patients were similar to healthy donors in age and gender (as well as in cell yields).

From germline, CDR1 is SQVTM and CDR2 ANQGSEA. CDR3 length: 12 amino acids. V was cut by 7 bases and J by 0 bases, with 10 bases left in between. The sequenced template was cDNA made from the entire isolated RNA. Data came from immunoSEQ multiplex PCR; TCRdb stores just in-frame clones and leaves some out. This sample yields about 110,000 clones, of which 30% to 50% are seen a single time; 0.065% belongs to the top ten. This clone was detected a few times. Researchers reported sorting CD4+ naive, central memory, regulatory and stem cell-like memory cells via CD45RO/CCR7/CD25/CD127/CD95/CD27. This clonotype was sampled from a young woman in good health. The specimen sequenced was stem cell memory CD4+ T cells from blood. The rearrangement joins TRBV29-1 to TRBJ2-7; D possibly corresponds to TRBD2 (5 bases). CDR3 nucleotide sequence: TGCAGCGGGGGAGAGGGCTCCTACGAGCAGTACTTC. As protein: CSGGEGSYEQYF.